This T cell receptor (beta chain) was sequenced in a study of T cell repertoires in cytomegalovirus infection. Study at large: CMV infection plus the matching HLA type was flagged by public TCR beta signatures. Findings and limits, study-wide: Pooled public TCR beta family frequency picked out CMV carriers with the relevant HLA. In two of eight donors, the top clonotype was HLA-C-restricted CMV-specific.

TCRdb recomputed calls from the reads with MiXCR, one row per CDR3 protein. The sample carries under 150,000 distinct CDR3 sequences, roughly 25% recorded once. Of note for this clonotype: The target antigen is unknown.

The clonotype was recovered from a human donor in good health (CMV status not recorded). Some clones in this sample may be carry-over from other donors' samples. The material sequenced was PBMCs, sequenced either directly or after in vitro stimulation (not recorded which).

The CDR3: CASSFLTGPSYEQYF. In DNA form, the CDR3 reads TGTGCCAGCAGCTTTTTAACAGGGCCCTCCTACGAGCAGTACTTC. The V call is TRBV7-6, the J call TRBJ2-7; D possibly corresponds to TRBD1 (6 bases). This CDR3 is built from 15 residues. Germline values: CDR1 SGHVS, CDR2 FNYEAQ. V was pared by 3 bases and J by 0 bases, with 12 bases between.